This record concerns one T cell receptor beta chain sequence. Different DNA sequences within this sample yield the same CDR3. In the study's own analysis: Amplification from reference gene primers served as the basis for estimated nucleated cell counts. TCRdb's table, derived via immunoSEQ multiplex PCR, lists solely in-frame clones and lacks some. The V and J calls and clone size were taken over from that table, and D and trimming were inferred from the DNA. The sample has about 250,000 clones, approximately 79% seen once. These data come from a study of blood T cell repertoires in COVID-19. Turning to the study itself: Samples came from the United States, Italy and Spain, spanning acute and convalescent COVID-19. In each case, the material was cDNA or gDNA derived from T cells, B-cell-depleted T cells, or PBMCs.

The germline gives CDR1 KGHSH, CDR2 LQKENI. The CDR3 is made up of 15 amino acids. Trimming took off 0 bases at V and 0 bases at J, with 7 bases between the two ends. Sequenced material: peripheral blood. J is TRBJ2-3 and V is TRBV18, with D uncertain. The source is a woman of 80 years or more with active or convalescent COVID-19. Written as DNA, the CDR3 is TGTGCCAGCTCACCACCGAGTTCTAGCACAGATACGCAGTATTTT. Its translation: CASSPPSSSTDTQYF.